The T cell receptor beta chain described here comes from a study of cytomegalovirus exposure and HLA in healthy donors. From germline, CDR1 is MNHEY and CDR2 SMNVEV (reference sequence). Trimming removed 2 bases from V and 4 bases from J, with 5 bases in between. The CDR3 runs to 12 residues. PCR was performed using 60 Vbeta and 13 Jbeta primers. Using immunoSEQ multiplex PCR, the repertoire was profiled, and TCRdb retains in-frame clones only, with some absent. The sample shows around 74,000 clones, less than 80% of them seen only once. Turning to this clone: This specimen includes other DNA sequences encoding the same CDR3.

This sequence joins TRBV27 and TRBJ1-2, with D uncertain. Sequencing was performed on PBMCs. The TCR originated in a man in his thirties or forties in good health and CMV-seronegative. This CDR3 is CASSLRGYGYTF. The CDR3 coding sequence is TGTGCCAGCAGTTTACGGGGCTATGGCTACACCTTC.